The clone carrying this T cell receptor (beta chain) came up a few times. As yet, its antigen is unknown. These data belong to a study of T-cell memory formation after mild COVID-19. Study summary: Among the donors, TCR clusters were largely specific to each donor.

Findings and limits, study-wide: A balance of CD4 and CD8 characterized clones contracting day 15 to 85, whereas later expanders leaned CD4+.

Germline CDR1 is MNHEY and CDR2 is SVGAGI. The CDR3 totals 16 residues. Deletions cut 2 bases from V and 3 bases from J, with 16 bases between. TCR alpha and TCR beta cDNA libraries carrying sample barcodes and UMIs came from 5'RACE with constant-segment primers. In TCRdb, the 5' RACE reads were re-called with MiXCR into one record per CDR3 protein. The sample yields about 110,000 distinct CDR3 sequences, about 18% seen once. This clonotype was obtained from an adult woman who had mild COVID-19 (a few samples of this study predate the infection). Cell type and time point are not known. Sequenced input: PBMCs or a T cell subset sorted from them (not recorded which). The rearrangement links TRBV6-5 to TRBJ1-1; D uncertain. The CDR3 sequence: CASSYLSTLPDTEAFF. CDR3 nucleotides: TGTGCCAGCAGTTACCTATCCACCTTACCGGACACTGAAGCTTTCTTT.